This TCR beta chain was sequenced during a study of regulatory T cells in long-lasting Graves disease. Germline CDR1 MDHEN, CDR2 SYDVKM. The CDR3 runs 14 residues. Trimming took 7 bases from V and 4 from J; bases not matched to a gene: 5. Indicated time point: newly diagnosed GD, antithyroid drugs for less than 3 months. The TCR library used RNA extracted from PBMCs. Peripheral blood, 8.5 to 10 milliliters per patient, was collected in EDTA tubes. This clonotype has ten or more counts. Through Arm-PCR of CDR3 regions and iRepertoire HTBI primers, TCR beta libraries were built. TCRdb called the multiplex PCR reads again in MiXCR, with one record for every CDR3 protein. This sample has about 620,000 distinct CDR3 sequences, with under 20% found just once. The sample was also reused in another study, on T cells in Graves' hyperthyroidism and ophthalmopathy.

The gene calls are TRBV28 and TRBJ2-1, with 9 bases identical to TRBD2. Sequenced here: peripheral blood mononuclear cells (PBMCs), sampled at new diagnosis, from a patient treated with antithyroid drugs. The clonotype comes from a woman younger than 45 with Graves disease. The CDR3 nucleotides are TGTGCCAGCATCCTAGCGGGACGATACAATGAGCAGTTCTTC. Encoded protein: CASILAGRYNEQFF.